This T cell receptor (beta chain) was captured in a study of patients and donors after allogeneic stem cell transplantation (dated by TCRdb to 2020 to 2022). Remarks on this clonotype: There is no known antigen for this receptor. There are no base qualities to consult, and no much larger clone falls within one base.

Library construction relied on RT-PCR. Sequenced using a NextSeq 550. In-frame beta chains were kept once TCRdb had trimmed the public reads at Q25 with fastp and called clones with MiXCR. One record per CDR3 amino acid sequence lists the most common genes and DNA. The sample table shows about a million distinct CDR3 sequences, and about a sixth are seen once. The top ten clonotypes cover roughly 6% of the sample. Trimming leaves V shorter by 3 bases and J shorter by 4 bases, with the junction holding 5 bases beyond the gene matches. CDR1 and CDR2 (SGHVS, FQNEAQ) derive from the germline V gene. The CDR3, cysteine through phenylalanine, is 15 amino acids long. CDR3 DNA is the only sequence kept; it has 45 bases, read in frame from the first base.

The sample was blood, either unsorted or a sorted T cell fraction (not recorded which). The rearrangement joined TRBV7-8 to TRBJ2-2, and 7 junction bases match TRBD1. This receptor was taken from a human donor who was either an allogeneic HSCT recipient or a stem cell or donor lymphocyte infusion donor (not recorded which). It is not recorded whose cells these are; they may come from a transplant donor. The DNA reads TGTGCCAGCAGCTTCCGGGACAGCCTCACCGGGGAGCTGTTTTTT. The resulting protein is CASSFRDSLTGELFF.